This T cell receptor (beta chain) was documented in a study of human T cells and chemical hapten exposure. Study summary: Skin on the upper inner arm, around 2 cm by around 2 cm in size, was sensitized with 2% DPC.

General study findings and limits: With alopecia, donors may have immune responses unlike healthy people's.

This clonotype was found many times. Its antigen is undetermined. As to time point: patch test 2, 6 weeks after DPC sensitization. Sample treatment: therapeutic diphenylcyclopropenone sensitization with weekly scalp DPC. Donors were 18 to 70-year-old alopecia patients suitable for DPC. The germline gives CDR1 MDHEN, CDR2 SYDVKM. Trimming cost V 5 bases and J 1 base, with 8 bases left between them. The CDR3 extends over 13 amino acids. TCRdb processed the RACE reads anew with MiXCR; each CDR3 protein has one entry. The sample shows about 85,000 distinct CDR3 sequences, under 14% of them seen only once. The clonotype originates from a man aged 18 to 29 with alopecia areata. Some clones in this sample may be carry-over from other donors' samples. Specimen: whole blood, collected in connection with sensitization to the hapten diphenylcyclopropenone (DPC). The chain is built from TRBV28 and TRBJ1-1, with D perhaps matching TRBD1 (6 bases). CDR3 nucleotide sequence: TGTGCCAGCAGTCAACAGGGGAACACTGAAGCTTTCTTT. It is translated as CASSQQGNTEAFF.